This T cell receptor beta chain was sequenced in a study of CD8 T cells in Susac syndrome (dated by TCRdb to about 2019). For the study in its entirety: Repertoire sequencing was used to test whether CD8+ T cell activation and differentiation in Susac syndrome was antigen driven. Clonality of the CD8+ T cell repertoire was compared between over 10 healthy donors, some 14 Susac syndrome patients and some 15 multiple sclerosis patients.

The CDR3 spans 15 residues, from the cysteine through the phenylalanine. Only the CDR3 DNA stays, 45 bases, in frame from base 1. The germline V gene (reference sequence) gives CDR1 as LGHDT and CDR2 as YNNKEL. Deletion took 1 base off V and 7 bases off J, with a span of 14 bases between the germline ends. High-throughput TCR beta sequencing profiled peripheral blood CD8+ and CD4+ T cells from healthy donors, Susac syndrome patients and multiple sclerosis patients. The multiple sclerosis controls were treatment-naive patients whose relapsing-remitting disease, either stable or active, fulfilled the revised McDonald criteria. Bulk CD8+ and CD4+ T cells were purified magnetically by negative isolation, whereas CD8+ TEMRA cells were enriched by FACS. Blood was collected in EDTA tubes and processed within 24 hours, with PBMCs isolated through density gradient centrifugation. PBMCs intended for TCR sequencing were cryopreserved in liquid nitrogen and thawed later in a water bath at 37 degrees C. The sorted or isolated CD4+, CD8+ and CD8+ TEMRA cells had a purity of 90% or higher.

Remarks on this clonotype: Which antigen it targets is not known. No much larger clone is present one base from it, and per-base qualities are unavailable.

What the study reported, not specific to this receptor: The TCR sequencing and HLA analysis was acknowledged to have included a relatively small number of individuals.

RNA was extracted using the RNeasy kit, and roughly 0.5 to 1 ug of the RNA was reverse transcribed with random hexamers. The immunoSEQ multiplex PCR assay, which covers 54 Vbeta and 13 Jbeta segments, was used to amplify TCR beta CDR3 regions. Bias from PCR amplification was corrected by using a synthetic template baseline for primer optimization and for computational correction. The published analysis was carried out like this. Reads were assigned to V, D and J genes according to IMGT and analyzed in immunoSEQ Analyzer, with only productive sequences retained. Clonality was computed as one minus Shannon entropy normalized by log2 of the number of productive unique sequences. Public and private clones were assessed among the 100 most prevalent clones of each patient and control. Susac-specific clones were defined as absent from healthy and MS cohorts, around 1,000 published viral clones and other ImmuneACCESS disease sequences. TCRdb reworked the public reads: Q25 trimming with fastp, MiXCR clone assembly, productive beta chains retained. Entries that share a CDR3 protein sequence are merged under the most common genes and DNA. These V and J calls derive from TCRdb rather than the authors' analysis. The sample table holds over 350,000 distinct CDR3 sequences, of which around 85% were seen once. The top ten hold under 0.15% of the sample.

The source of this sequence is a human donor with multiple sclerosis. Recombination linked TRBV3-1 to TRBJ2-1, and the D gene may be TRBD1, 7 bases matching. Sequenced: CD8+ T cells from PBMCs. The nucleotide sequence reads as follows: TGTGCCAGCAGCCAAGTTGGCAGGGGGGCAAATGAGCAGTTCTTC. Its protein is CASSQVGRGANEQFF.